The clone carrying this T cell receptor (beta chain) appeared a few times. Antigen: not known. Tagging with unique molecular identifiers was applied to individual cDNA molecules. Using its own MiXCR run on the 5' RACE reads, TCRdb lists one record per CDR3 protein. This sample has tens of thousands of distinct CDR3 sequences, with about 10% found just once. The data originate from a study of early T cells in non-severe SARS-CoV-2 infection. The overall study: Unsorted whole-blood RNA was sequenced in bulk, leaving chains unpaired.

Study-wide results and caveats: VDJdb matching, biased toward anti-spike CD8 responses, missed private and CD4 specificities.

This TCR was sampled from an adult who was a healthcare worker with PCR-confirmed SARS-CoV-2 infection or an uninfected control (not recorded which). Sequencing input: whole blood.

The CDR3 nucleotides read TGTGCCAGCAGCTTAGGGGACAGGGATAATCAGCCCCAGCATTTT. Translation gives CASSLGDRDNQPQHF. J is TRBJ1-5 and V is TRBV7-6; 9 nucleotides align to TRBD1. CDR3 length equals 15 residues. V lost 1 base and J lost 4; bases outside the gene matches: 2. The germline V gene has CDR1 SGHVS and CDR2 FNYEAQ.